The 2 T cell receptor beta chains reported below all come from one sample, sequenced in a study of human thymus T cells. The method was immunoSEQ multiplex PCR; TCRdb's version includes in-frame clones alone and lacks a portion of them. The sample contains some 130,000 clones, around 94% of which appear only once. The thymus was resected at corrective cardiac surgery. Material for sequencing was thymus tissue. The receptors were sampled from a boy under two years old with a congenital heart defect but otherwise immunologically healthy.

V and J are TRBV28 and TRBJ1-2; the D is unclear. Germline CDR1 MDHEN, CDR2 SYDVKM. V gave up 6 bases and J gave up 2 bases, with 19 bases separating them. This CDR3 is built from 16 residues. Written as DNA, the CDR3 is TGTGCCAGCAGCCAGAACGGGTACCCTGAGAACTATGGCTACACCTTC. This translates into CASSQNGYPENYGYTF.

The chain is built from TRBV14 and TRBJ2-5; the match to TRBD1 covers 7 bases. Germline V lookup: CDR1 SGHDN, CDR2 FVKESK. The CDR3 sequence is 18 residues long. The trim removed 3 bases at V and 5 bases at J, leaving 18 bases unmatched. The CDR3 protein is CASSQRQGEELGGETQYF. The CDR3 coding sequence is TGTGCCAGCAGCCAGAGACAGGGAGAGGAATTGGGTGGGGAGACCCAGTACTTC. The full variable domain, completed using reference TRBV14 and TRBJ2-5, is EAGVTQFPSHSVIEKGQTVTLRCDPISGHDNLYWYRRVMGKEIKFLLHFVKESKQDESGMPNNRFLAERTGGTYSTLKVQPAELEDSGVYFCASSQRQGEELGGETQYFGPGTRLLVL.